This T cell receptor (beta chain) was identified in a study of memory CD4+ T cells and cytomegalovirus serostatus. The method was immunoSEQ multiplex PCR; TCRdb's version includes in-frame clones alone and lacks a portion of them. The sample lists approximately 60,000 clones; 81% were seen once. The sort gate was single viable CD3+CD4+CD8-CD45RO+ cells for memory CD4+ T cells. Sequencing used memory CD4+ T cells from blood. This TCR came from an adult in good health and CMV-seronegative.

CDR3 sequence (DNA): TGTGCCAGTAGTTACGGACCGGATCGGGGGGAGCAGTACTTC. Translated, it gives CASSYGPDRGEQYF. The genes are TRBV19 and TRBJ2-7; D is possibly TRBD2 (6 bases). Looked up from germline, CDR1 is LNHDA and CDR2 is SQIVND (reference sequence). The length of the CDR3 is 14 residues. With 5 bases removed from V and 7 bases from J, the gap between germline ends came to 18 bases.